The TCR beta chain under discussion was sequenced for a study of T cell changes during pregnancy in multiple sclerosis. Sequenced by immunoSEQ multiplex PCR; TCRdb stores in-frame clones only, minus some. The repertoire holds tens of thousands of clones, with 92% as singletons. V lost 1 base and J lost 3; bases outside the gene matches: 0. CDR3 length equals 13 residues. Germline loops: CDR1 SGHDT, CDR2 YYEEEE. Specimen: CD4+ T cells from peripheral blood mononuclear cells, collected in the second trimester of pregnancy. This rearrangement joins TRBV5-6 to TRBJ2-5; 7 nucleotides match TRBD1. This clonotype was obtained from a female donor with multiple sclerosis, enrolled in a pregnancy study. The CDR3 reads CASSLTGEETQYF. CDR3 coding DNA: TGTGCCAGCAGCTTGACAGGGGAAGAGACCCAGTACTTC.